Below, 25 T cell receptor beta chains from the same sample are listed, as sequenced in a study of T cell responses to AZD1222 COVID-19 vaccine. The repertoire was sequenced with immunoSEQ multiplex PCR; TCRdb's copy has only in-frame clones and lacks some. This table holds 100,000 to 120,000 clones, more than 75% found once. The sample here was peripheral blood, taken on day 0 of AZD1222 vaccination. These receptors originate from an adult in good health.

V usage is TRBV12-3 or TRBV12-4 and J usage is TRBJ2-1, with D uncertain. The V end lost 1 base, the J end lost 8 bases, and 3 bases lay between the germline ends. The CDR3 consists of 11 residues. The CDR3 reads CASSLGYEQFF. CDR3 bases: TGTGCCAGCAGTTTAGGCTATGAGCAGTTCTTC.

V is TRBV28 and J is TRBJ1-2, with D uncertain. The CDR3 has 12 residues. V was trimmed by 3 bases and J by 0 bases, leaving 2 bases between them. Germline-derived CDR1 and CDR2 are MDHEN and SYDVKM. Here the CDR3 DNA reads TGTGCCAGCAGTTTCACTAACTATGGCTACACCTTC. Protein sequence: CASSFTNYGYTF.

The rearrangement links TRBV15 to TRBJ1-3; D gene uncertain. With 5 bases removed from V and 0 bases from J, the gap between germline ends came to 8 bases. Germline CDR1 is LNHNV and CDR2 is YYDKDF (reference sequence). The CDR3 consists of 14 residues. As DNA, the CDR3 is TGTGCCACCAGCCGACCGAACTCTGGAAACACCATATATTTT. It yields the protein CATSRPNSGNTIYF.

The chain joins TRBV5-1 to TRBJ2-7; 7 bases match TRBD2. Germline CDR1 SGHRS, CDR2 YFSETQ. With 0 bases clipped from V and 5 bases from J, the junction kept 8 bases outside the gene matches. The length of the CDR3 is 15 residues. This chain's CDR3 is CASSLVSSGADEQYF. The CDR3 DNA reads TGCGCCAGCAGCTTGGTGAGCAGCGGGGCAGACGAGCAGTACTTC. Full variable domain (missing parts from reference TRBV5-1 and TRBJ2-7): KAGVTQTPRYLIKTRGQQVTLSCSPISGHRSVSWYQQTPGQGLQFLFEYFSETQRNKGNFPGRFSGRQFSNSRSEMNVSTLELGDSALYLCASSLVSSGADEQYFGPGTRLTVT.

The chain carries TRBV4-3 and TRBJ2-1; perhaps TRBD2 as D (6 bases). Trimming took 0 bases from V and 4 from J, leaving 10 bases between them. The CDR3 loop spans 15 amino acids. Germline CDR1 and CDR2: LGHNA and YSLEER. Here the CDR3 DNA reads TGCGCCAGCAGCCAAGAATTACTAGCTTACAATGAGCAGTTCTTC. It translates to CASSQELLAYNEQFF.

V gene TRBV6-5 combines with J gene TRBJ2-1; D is unresolved. Looked up from germline, CDR1 is MNHEY and CDR2 is SVGAGI. This CDR3 has 11 amino acids. Trimming pared 5 bases from V and 9 bases from J, leaving 8 bases between. In nucleotides, the CDR3 is TGTGCCAGCAGTCTTGGTCCTGAGCAGTTCTTC. This codes for CASSLGPEQFF.

The gene calls are TRBV12-2 and TRBJ1-5. TRBV12-2 is a listed pseudogene. The CDR3 is made up of 14 amino acids. This chain's CDR3 is CASRQGRSNQPQHF. The CDR3 DNA reads as TGTGCAAGTCGCCAGGGACGGAGCAATCAGCCCCAGCATTTT.

This chain links TRBV27 with TRBJ1-3, with D maybe TRBD1 (5 bases). The CDR3 has 15 residues. Per germline, CDR1 MNHEY and CDR2 SMNVEV (reference sequence). The V and J ends lost 6 bases and 3 bases respectively, with 15 bases between them. Here the CDR3 DNA reads TGTGCCAGCAGCCTAAGACCAGGGTTTGGAAACACCATATATTTT. The encoded protein is CASSLRPGFGNTIYF.

The chain combines TRBV11-2 with TRBJ2-3; TRBD2 might be the D (5 bases). The CDR3 spans 10 residues. V was pared by 8 bases and J by 12 bases, with 12 bases between. Germline V gene sequence: CDR1 SGHAT, CDR2 FQNNGV. The CDR3 DNA reads TGTGCCAGCGGGCCCCGGGAACAGTATTTT. Translated: CASGPREQYF.

CDR3 in DNA: TGTGCCAGCTTCCAGGACAAGATCTCCTACGAGCAGTACTTC. It codes for CASFQDKISYEQYF. This rearrangement joins TRBV28 to TRBJ2-7, with D possibly matching TRBD1 (5 bases). V was cut by 8 bases and J by 0 bases, with 14 bases left in between. This CDR3 comprises 14 residues. The germline V gene encodes CDR1 MDHEN and CDR2 SYDVKM.

The chain links TRBV19 to TRBJ1-2; 9 bases map to TRBD1. The junction had 6 bases not matched to a gene; V was cut back by 3 bases and J by 7 bases. Germline lookup yields CDR1 LNHDA and CDR2 SQIVND (reference sequence). The CDR3 contains 14 residues. CDR3 loop: CASSITGGAAGYTF. The CDR3 DNA is TGTGCCAGTAGTATTACAGGGGGCGCGGCTGGCTACACCTTC.

This chain joins TRBV21-1 and TRBJ1-1. TRBV21-1 is an annotated pseudogene. This CDR3 contains 15 residues. CDR3 nucleotide sequence: TGTGCCAGCGGACTCTCCTCCCCTGGGTCCCCTGAAGCTTTCTTT. Its translation: CASGLSSPGSPEAFF.

As DNA, the CDR3 is TGTGCCAGTGGCACCTACGAGCAGTACTTC. Residues: CASGTYEQYF. The J gene is TRBJ2-7, the V gene TRBV19; no reliable D call. V shed 8 bases and J shed 2 bases, with 4 bases lying between them. CDR1 is LNHDA and CDR2 is SQIVND in the germline V gene (reference sequence). The CDR3 contains 10 residues.

This sequence joins TRBV7-3 and TRBJ2-7, with unresolved D. V was shortened by 3 bases and J by 1 base, with 16 bases between the two germline ends. The germline CDR1 and CDR2 sequences are SGHTA and FQGTGA. This CDR3 has 16 residues. The DNA of the CDR3 is TGTGCCAGCAGCTTCAACCGTGCATTCCATTCCTACGAGCAGTACTTC. Translation: CASSFNRAFHSYEQYF.

This clone was observed a few times. The chain couples TRBV24-1 to TRBJ2-1; 9 bases are shared with TRBD2. V was clipped by 6 bases and J by 6 bases; unmatched bases: 5. The germline V gene has CDR1 KGHDR and CDR2 SFDVKD. The length of the CDR3 is 14 residues. CDR3 bases: TGTGCCACCAGTTTGGCGGGAGGGCCCAATGAGCAGTTCTTC. It translates to CATSLAGGPNEQFF.

The rearrangement uses TRBV11-2 and TRBJ2-1, with 9 nucleotides matching TRBD1. The ends lost 1 base at V and 4 bases at J; junction bases unmatched: 2. The germline CDR1 and CDR2 sequences are SGHAT and FQNNGV. This CDR3 comprises 15 residues. The CDR3 sequence is CASSLGQGVYNEQFF. Written as DNA, the CDR3 is TGTGCCAGCAGCTTAGGACAGGGGGTTTACAATGAGCAGTTCTTC.

This clone came up once. The J gene is TRBJ2-2, the V gene TRBV6-5; no firm D call. Germline V gene sequence: CDR1 MNHEY, CDR2 SVGAGI. With 6 bases removed from V and 6 bases from J, the gap between germline ends came to 17 bases. The CDR3 contains 15 residues. DNA for the CDR3: TGTGCCAGCAGCCCAACCGGGCCCAGTCCCGGGGAGCTGTTTTTT. Translating it yields CASSPTGPSPGELFF.

The chain uses TRBV6-5 and TRBJ2-7, with a possible D match to TRBD1 (6 bases). Germline loops: CDR1 MNHEY, CDR2 SVGAGI. This CDR3 is 13 amino acids long. V shed 6 bases and J shed 2 bases, with 11 bases lying between them. CDR3 sequence reads: CASSDGQTYEQYF. As DNA, the CDR3 is TGTGCCAGCAGCGACGGACAGACCTACGAGCAGTACTTC.

This chain joins TRBV5-1 and TRBJ2-4, with 14 bases fitting TRBD2. Losses at the gene ends were 4 bases for V and 0 bases for J; bases not matched to a gene: 6. The germline CDR1 and CDR2 sequences are SGHRS and YFSETQ. The CDR3 length is 18 residues. CDR3 sequence (DNA): TGCGCCAGCAGCACGGGACTAGCGGGAGAGGGAGCCAAAAACATTCAGTACTTC. Its protein product is CASSTGLAGEGAKNIQYF.

This rearrangement joins TRBV14 to TRBJ2-3; D uncertain. V lost 2 bases and J lost 2, with 8 bases in between. The CDR3 covers 14 residues. Germline CDR1 is SGHDN and CDR2 is FVKESK. The CDR3 DNA is TGTGCCAGCAGCCAAAACTACCTCACAGATACGCAGTATTTT. Amino acid sequence: CASSQNYLTDTQYF.

V gene TRBV29-1 combines with J gene TRBJ1-1, with D perhaps matching TRBD1 (5 bases). The CDR3 length is 13 residues. CDR1 is SQVTM, CDR2 ANQGSEA, per germline. Trimming left V 4 bases short and J 6 bases short, with 15 bases between. The CDR3 sequence is CSVGRDRGAEAFF. The CDR3 bases are TGCAGCGTTGGGCGGGACCGCGGCGCTGAAGCTTTCTTT.

The CDR3 nucleotides read TGTGCCAGCAGTTTGTTGGGGTCTAATGAAAAACTGTTTTTT. Translated: CASSLLGSNEKLFF. The gene calls are TRBV28 and TRBJ1-4; the D is unclear. There are 14 residues in the CDR3. Trimming took off 3 bases at V and 3 bases at J, with 8 bases between the two ends. Germline loops: CDR1 MDHEN, CDR2 SYDVKM.

This clone has just one count. The genes are TRBV6-5 and TRBJ2-7; 9 bases agree with TRBD1. The V and J ends lost 4 bases and 4 bases, in that order; junction bases with no gene match: 8. The CDR3 totals 15 residues. Germline assignment: CDR1 MNHEY and CDR2 SVGAGI. CDR3 region: CASSSRGQGTYEQYF. CDR3 nucleotides: TGTGCCAGCAGTTCTAGGGGACAGGGAACATACGAGCAGTACTTC.

In this sample, this clone turned up a few times. The chain employs TRBV11-2 and TRBJ2-1; 10 nucleotides match TRBD2. CDR3 length: 16 amino acids. The J segment lost 5 bases and the V segment lost 3 bases, leaving 7 bases of the junction unmatched. Germline V lookup: CDR1 SGHAT, CDR2 FQNNGV. CDR3: CASSFSGTSVNNEQFF. For the CDR3, the DNA is TGTGCCAGCAGCTTTTCAGGGACTAGCGTCAACAATGAGCAGTTCTTC.

This chain links TRBV3-1 (or the pseudogene TRBV3-2) with TRBJ2-1; 14 bases are shared with TRBD2. With V trimmed by 1 base and J by 0 bases, 5 bases remained unmatched. From germline, CDR1 is LGHDT and CDR2 YNNKEL (reference sequence). This CDR3 is 19 amino acids long. The CDR3 DNA reads as TGTGCCAGCAGCCAAGGTGGGACTAGCGGGAGTCCCTCCTACAATGAGCAGTTCTTC. This gives the protein CASSQGGTSGSPSYNEQFF.